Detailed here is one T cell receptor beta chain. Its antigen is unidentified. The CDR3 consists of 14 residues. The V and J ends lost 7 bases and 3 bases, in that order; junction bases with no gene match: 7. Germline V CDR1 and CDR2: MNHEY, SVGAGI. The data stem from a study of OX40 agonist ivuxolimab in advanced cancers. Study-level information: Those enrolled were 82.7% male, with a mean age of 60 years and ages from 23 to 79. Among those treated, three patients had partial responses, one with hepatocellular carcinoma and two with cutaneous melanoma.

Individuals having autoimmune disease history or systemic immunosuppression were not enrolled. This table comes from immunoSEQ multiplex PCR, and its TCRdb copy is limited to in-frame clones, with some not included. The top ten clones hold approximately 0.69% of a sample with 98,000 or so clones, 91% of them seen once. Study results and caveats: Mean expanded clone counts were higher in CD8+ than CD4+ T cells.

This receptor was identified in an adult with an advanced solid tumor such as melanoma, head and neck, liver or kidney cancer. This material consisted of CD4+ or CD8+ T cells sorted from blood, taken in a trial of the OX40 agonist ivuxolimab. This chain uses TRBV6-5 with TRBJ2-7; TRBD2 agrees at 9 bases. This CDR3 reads CASTGASGVYEQYF. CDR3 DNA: TGTGCCAGCACAGGGGCTAGCGGGGTCTACGAGCAGTACTTC.